This TCR beta chain emerged from a study of blood T cell repertoires in COVID-19. The V gene's germline CDR1 is LGHNA and CDR2 YNFKEQ. The CDR3 consists of 14 residues. The junction had 3 bases not matched to a gene; V was cut back by 3 bases and J by 7 bases. TCRdb keeps only in-frame clones here, not all; method: immunoSEQ multiplex PCR. The sample has around 70,000 clones, roughly 80% seen once; the top ten hold 4.8%. The chain is built from TRBV4-2 and TRBJ1-4, with TRBD1 identical over 9 bases. This sequence was found in an elderly woman with active or convalescent COVID-19. Sequencing was carried out using peripheral blood. CDR3 nucleotide sequence: TGTGCCAGCAGCCAGGGACAGGGTAGTGAAAAACTGTTTTTT. Amino acids: CASSQGQGSEKLFF.